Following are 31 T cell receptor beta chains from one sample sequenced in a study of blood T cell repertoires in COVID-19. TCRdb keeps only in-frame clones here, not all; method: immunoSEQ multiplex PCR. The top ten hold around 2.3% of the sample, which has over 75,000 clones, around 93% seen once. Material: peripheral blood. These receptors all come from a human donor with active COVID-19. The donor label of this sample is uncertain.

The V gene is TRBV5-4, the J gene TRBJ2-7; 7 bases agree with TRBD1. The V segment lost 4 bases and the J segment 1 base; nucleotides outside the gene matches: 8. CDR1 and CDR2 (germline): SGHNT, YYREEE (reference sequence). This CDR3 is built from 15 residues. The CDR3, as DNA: TGTGCCAGCAGCAACCGGGACAGCTTTTCCTACGAGCAGTACTTC. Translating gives CASSNRDSFSYEQYF. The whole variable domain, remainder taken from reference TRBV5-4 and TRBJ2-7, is ETGVTQSPTHLIKTRGQQVTLRCSSQSGHNTVSWYQQALGQGPQFIFQYYREEENGRGNFPPRFSGLQFPNYSSELNVNALELDDSALYLCASSNRDSFSYEQYFGPGTRLTVT.

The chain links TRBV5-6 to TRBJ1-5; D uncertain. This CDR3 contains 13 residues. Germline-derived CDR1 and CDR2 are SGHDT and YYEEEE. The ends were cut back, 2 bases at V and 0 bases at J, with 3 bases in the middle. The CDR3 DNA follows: TGTGCCAGCAGCTTCTCTAGCAATCAGCCCCAGCATTTT. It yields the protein CASSFSSNQPQHF.

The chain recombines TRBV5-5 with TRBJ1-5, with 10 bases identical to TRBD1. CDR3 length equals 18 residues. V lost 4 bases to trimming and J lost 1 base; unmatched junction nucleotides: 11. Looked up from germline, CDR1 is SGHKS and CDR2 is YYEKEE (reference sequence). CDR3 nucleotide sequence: TGTGCCAGCAGCCGTGGGACAGGGGCTTCGGTAAGCAATCAGCCCCAGCATTTT. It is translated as CASSRGTGASVSNQPQHF.

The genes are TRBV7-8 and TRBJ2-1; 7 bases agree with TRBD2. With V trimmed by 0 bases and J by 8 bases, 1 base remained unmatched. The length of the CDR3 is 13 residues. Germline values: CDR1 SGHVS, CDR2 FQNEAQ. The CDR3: CASSLAGGDEQFF. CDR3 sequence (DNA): TGTGCCAGCAGCTTAGCGGGGGGGGATGAGCAGTTCTTC.

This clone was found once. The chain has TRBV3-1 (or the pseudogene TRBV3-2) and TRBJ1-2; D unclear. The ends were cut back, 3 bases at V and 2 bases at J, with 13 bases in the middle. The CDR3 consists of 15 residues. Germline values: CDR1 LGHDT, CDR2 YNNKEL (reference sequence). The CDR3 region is CASSQRAAQNYGYTF. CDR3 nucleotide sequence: TGTGCCAGCAGCCAGAGGGCAGCACAAAACTATGGCTACACCTTC.

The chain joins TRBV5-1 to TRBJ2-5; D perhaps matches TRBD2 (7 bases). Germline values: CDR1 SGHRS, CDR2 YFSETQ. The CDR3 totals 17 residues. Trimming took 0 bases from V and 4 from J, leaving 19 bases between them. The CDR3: CASSLGIGGLPGETQYF. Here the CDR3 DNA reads TGCGCCAGCAGCTTGGGGATCGGGGGGCTACCGGGAGAGACCCAGTACTTC.

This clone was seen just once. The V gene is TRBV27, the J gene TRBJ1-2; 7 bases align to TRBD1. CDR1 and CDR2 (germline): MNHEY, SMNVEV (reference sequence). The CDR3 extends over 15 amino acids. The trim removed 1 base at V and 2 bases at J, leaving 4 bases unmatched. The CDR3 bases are TGTGCCAGCAGTTTATTGGGCAGGGGGAACTATGGCTACACCTTC. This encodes CASSLLGRGNYGYTF.

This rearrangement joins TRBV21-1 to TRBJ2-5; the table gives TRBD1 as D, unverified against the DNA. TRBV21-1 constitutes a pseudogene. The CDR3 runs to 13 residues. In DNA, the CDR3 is TGTGCCAGCAGCAAAGTGTGGTCAGGGACCCAGTACTTC. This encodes CASSKVWSGTQYF.

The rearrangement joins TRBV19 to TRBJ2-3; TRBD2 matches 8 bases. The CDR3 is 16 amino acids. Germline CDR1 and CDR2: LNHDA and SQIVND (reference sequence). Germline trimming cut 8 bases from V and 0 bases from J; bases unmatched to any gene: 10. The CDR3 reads CASSSGGLDSTDTQYF. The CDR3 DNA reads TGTGCCAGTTCCAGCGGGGGCTTGGATAGCACAGATACGCAGTATTTT.

The DNA of the CDR3 is TGTGCCAGCAGCTGGGGAGTTGAAGCTTTCTTT. As protein: CASSWGVEAFF. The chain joins TRBV7-2 to TRBJ1-1; D not resolved. Trimming left V 4 bases short and J 7 bases short, with 7 bases between. The CDR3 is made up of 11 amino acids. Germline values: CDR1 SGHTA, CDR2 FQGNSA.

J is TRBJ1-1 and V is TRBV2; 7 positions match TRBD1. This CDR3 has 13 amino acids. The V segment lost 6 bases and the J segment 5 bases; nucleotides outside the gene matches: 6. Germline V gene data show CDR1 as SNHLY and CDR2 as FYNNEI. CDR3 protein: CASRERGRTEAFF. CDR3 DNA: TGTGCCAGCAGGGAAAGGGGGCGAACTGAAGCTTTCTTT.

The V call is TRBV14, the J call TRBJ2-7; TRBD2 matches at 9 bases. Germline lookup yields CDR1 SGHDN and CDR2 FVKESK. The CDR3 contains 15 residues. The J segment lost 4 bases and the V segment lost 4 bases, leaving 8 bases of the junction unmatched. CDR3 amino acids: CASSPGTSLLYEQYF. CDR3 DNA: TGTGCCAGCAGCCCCGGGACTAGCCTTTTGTACGAGCAGTACTTC.

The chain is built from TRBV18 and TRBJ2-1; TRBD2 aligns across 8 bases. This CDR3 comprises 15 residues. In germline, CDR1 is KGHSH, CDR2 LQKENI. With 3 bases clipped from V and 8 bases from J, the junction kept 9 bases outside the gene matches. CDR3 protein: CASSPYAGGGDEQFF. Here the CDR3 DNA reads TGTGCCAGCTCACCTTACGCGGGGGGCGGGGATGAGCAGTTCTTC.

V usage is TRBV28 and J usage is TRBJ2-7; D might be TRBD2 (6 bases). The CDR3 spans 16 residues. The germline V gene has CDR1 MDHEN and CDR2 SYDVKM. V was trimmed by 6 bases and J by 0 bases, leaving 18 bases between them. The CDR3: CASSLKDYRSSYEQYF. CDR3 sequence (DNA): TGTGCCAGCAGCCTTAAGGACTATCGGAGCTCCTACGAGCAGTACTTC. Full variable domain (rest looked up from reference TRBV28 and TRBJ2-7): DVKVTQSSRYLVKRTGEKVFLECVQDMDHENMFWYRQDPGLGLRLIYFSYDVKMKEKGDIPEGYSVSREKKERFSLILESASTNQTSMYLCASSLKDYRSSYEQYFGPGTRLTVT.

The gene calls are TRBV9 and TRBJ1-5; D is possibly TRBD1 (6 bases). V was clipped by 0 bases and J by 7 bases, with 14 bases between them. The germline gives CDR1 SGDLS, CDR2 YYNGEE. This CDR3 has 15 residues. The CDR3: CASSVDPGDDQPQHF. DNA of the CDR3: TGTGCCAGCAGCGTAGATCCAGGGGACGACCAGCCCCAGCATTTT. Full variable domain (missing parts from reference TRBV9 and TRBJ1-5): DSGVTQTPKHLITATGQRVTLRCSPRSGDLSVYWYQQSLDQGLQFLIQYYNGEERAKGNILERFSAQQFPDLHSELNLSSLELGDSALYFCASSVDPGDDQPQHFGDGTRLSIL.

CDR3 sequence: CASTRRGQPNTEAFF. The CDR3 bases are TGTGCCAGCACCCGGAGAGGACAGCCGAACACTGAAGCTTTCTTT. V is TRBV6-5 and J is TRBJ1-1, with TRBD1 as a possible D gene (6 bases). Trimming pared 7 bases from V and 1 base from J, leaving 16 bases between. CDR3 length: 15 amino acids. The V gene's germline CDR1 is MNHEY and CDR2 SVGAGI.

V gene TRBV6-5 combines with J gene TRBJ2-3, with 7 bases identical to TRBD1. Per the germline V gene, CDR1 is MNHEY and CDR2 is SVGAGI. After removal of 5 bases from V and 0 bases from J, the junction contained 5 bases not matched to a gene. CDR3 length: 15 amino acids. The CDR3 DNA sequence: TGTGCCAGCAGTACAGGGGCCCCTAGCACAGATACGCAGTATTTT. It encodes CASSTGAPSTDTQYF.

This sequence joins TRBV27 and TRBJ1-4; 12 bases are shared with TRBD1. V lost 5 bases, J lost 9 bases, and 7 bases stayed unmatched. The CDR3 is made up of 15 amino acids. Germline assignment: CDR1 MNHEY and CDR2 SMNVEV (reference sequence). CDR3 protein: CASSLGTGGAKKLFF. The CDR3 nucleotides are TGTGCCAGCAGTCTCGGGACAGGGGGCGCGAAAAAACTGTTTTTT. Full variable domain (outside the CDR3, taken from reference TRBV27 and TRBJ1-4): EAQVTQNPRYLITVTGKKLTVTCSQNMNHEYMSWYRQDPGLGLRQIYYSMNVEVTDKGDVPEGYKVSRKEKRNFPLILESPSPNQTSLYFCASSLGTGGAKKLFFGSGTQLSVL.

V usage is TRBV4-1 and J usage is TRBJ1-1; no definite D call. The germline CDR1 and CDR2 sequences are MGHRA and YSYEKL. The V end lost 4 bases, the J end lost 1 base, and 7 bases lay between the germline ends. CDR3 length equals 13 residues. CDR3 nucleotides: TGCGCCAGCAGCCCCAACACGAACACTGAAGCTTTCTTT. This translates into CASSPNTNTEAFF.

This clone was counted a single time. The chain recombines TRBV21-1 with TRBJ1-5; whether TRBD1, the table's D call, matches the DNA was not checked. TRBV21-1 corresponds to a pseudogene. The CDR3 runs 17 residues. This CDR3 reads CASSKAGDRGHNQPQHF. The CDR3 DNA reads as TGTGCCAGCAGCAAAGCAGGGGACAGGGGGCACAATCAGCCCCAGCATTTT.

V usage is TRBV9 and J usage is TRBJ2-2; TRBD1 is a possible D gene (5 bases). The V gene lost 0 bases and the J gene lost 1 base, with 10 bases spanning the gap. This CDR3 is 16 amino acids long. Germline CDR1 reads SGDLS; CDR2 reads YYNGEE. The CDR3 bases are TGTGCCAGCAGCGTAGAAGGGCAGGGGAACACCGGGGAGCTGTTTTTT. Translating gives CASSVEGQGNTGELFF.

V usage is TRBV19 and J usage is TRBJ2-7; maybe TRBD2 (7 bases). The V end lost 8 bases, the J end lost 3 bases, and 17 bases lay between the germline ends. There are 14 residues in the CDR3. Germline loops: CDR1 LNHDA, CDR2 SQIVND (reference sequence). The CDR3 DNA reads TGTGCCAGTGATGCGACGGGGGGCGGCTACGAGCAGTACTTC. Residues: CASDATGGGYEQYF.

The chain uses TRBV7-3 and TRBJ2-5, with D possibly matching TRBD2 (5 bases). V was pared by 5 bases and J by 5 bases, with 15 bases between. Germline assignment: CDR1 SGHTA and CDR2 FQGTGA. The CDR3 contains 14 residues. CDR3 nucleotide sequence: TGTGCCAGCAGCCGTGAGGCGGGTGCGGAGACCCAGTACTTC. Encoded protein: CASSREAGAETQYF.

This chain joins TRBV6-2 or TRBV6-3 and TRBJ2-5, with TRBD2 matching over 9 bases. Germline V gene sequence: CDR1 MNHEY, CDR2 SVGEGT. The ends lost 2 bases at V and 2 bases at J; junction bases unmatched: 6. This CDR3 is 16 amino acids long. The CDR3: CASSYPRGGYQETQYF. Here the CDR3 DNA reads TGTGCCAGCAGTTACCCGCGGGGGGGGTATCAAGAGACCCAGTACTTC.

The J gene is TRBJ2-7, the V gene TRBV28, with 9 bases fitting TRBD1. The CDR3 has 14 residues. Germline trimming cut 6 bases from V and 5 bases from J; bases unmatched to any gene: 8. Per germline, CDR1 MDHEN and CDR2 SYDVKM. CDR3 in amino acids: CASRMTGGRDEQYF. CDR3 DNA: TGTGCCAGCAGAATGACAGGGGGTAGGGACGAGCAGTACTTC.

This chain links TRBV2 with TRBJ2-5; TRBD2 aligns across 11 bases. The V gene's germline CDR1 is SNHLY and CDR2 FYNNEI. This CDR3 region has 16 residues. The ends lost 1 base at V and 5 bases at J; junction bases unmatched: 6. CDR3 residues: CASSEGLAGGPETQYF. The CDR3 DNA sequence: TGTGCCAGCAGTGAAGGTTTAGCGGGGGGGCCCGAGACCCAGTACTTC.

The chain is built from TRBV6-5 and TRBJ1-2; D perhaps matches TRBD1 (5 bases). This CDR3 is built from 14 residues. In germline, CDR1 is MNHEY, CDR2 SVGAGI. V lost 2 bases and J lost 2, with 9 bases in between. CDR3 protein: CASSYRGGNYGYTF. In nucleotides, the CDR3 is TGTGCCAGCAGTTACAGGGGTGGCAACTATGGCTACACCTTC.

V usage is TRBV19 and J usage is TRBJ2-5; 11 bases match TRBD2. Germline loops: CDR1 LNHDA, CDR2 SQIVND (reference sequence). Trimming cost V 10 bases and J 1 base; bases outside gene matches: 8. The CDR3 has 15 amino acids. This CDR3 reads CATATSGAFQETQYF. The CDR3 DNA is TGTGCCACCGCGACTAGCGGGGCTTTCCAAGAGACCCAGTACTTC. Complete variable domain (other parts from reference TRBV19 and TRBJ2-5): DGGITQSPKYLFRKEGQNVTLSCEQNLNHDAMYWYRQDPGQGLRLIYYSQIVNDFQKGDIAEGYSVSREKKESFPLTVTSAQKNPTAFYLCATATSGAFQETQYFGPGTRLLVL.

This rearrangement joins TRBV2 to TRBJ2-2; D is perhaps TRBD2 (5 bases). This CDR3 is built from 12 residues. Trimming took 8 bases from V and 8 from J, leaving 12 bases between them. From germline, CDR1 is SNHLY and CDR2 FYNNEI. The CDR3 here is CASSLAVGELFF. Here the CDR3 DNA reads TGTGCCAGCTCCCTAGCCGTGGGGGAGCTGTTTTTT.

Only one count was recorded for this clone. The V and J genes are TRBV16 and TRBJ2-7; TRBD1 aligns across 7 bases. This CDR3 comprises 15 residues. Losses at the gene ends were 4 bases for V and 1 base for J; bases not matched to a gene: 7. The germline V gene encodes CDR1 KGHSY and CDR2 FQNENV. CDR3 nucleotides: TGTGCCAGCAGCCTCGAGAAGGGGGCATCCTACGAGCAGTACTTC. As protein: CASSLEKGASYEQYF.

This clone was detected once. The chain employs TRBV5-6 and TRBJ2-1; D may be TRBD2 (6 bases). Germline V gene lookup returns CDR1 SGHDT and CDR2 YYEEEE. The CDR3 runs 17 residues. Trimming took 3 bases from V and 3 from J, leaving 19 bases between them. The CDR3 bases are TGTGCCAGCAGCTCTGGGCTAACTAGCCCCCACTACAATGAGCAGTTCTTC. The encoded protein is CASSSGLTSPHYNEQFF.